Shown below are 5 T cell receptor beta chains from a single sample sequenced in a study of T cell responses to AZD1222 COVID-19 vaccine. This table comes from immunoSEQ multiplex PCR, and its TCRdb copy is limited to in-frame clones, with some not included. This table has 140,000 to 150,000 clones, approximately 93% appearing once. This specimen consisted of peripheral blood, obtained on day 0 of AZD1222 vaccination. Source of these receptors: an adult in good health.

The V gene is TRBV6-6, the J gene TRBJ1-5; D is unresolved. CDR1 and CDR2 (germline): MNHNY, SVGAGI (reference sequence). The V end lost 0 bases, the J end lost 7 bases, and 7 bases lay between the germline ends. The CDR3 is 13 residues long. CDR3 DNA: TGTGCCAGCAGTTACTCATCTCAACAGCCCCAGCATTTT. Encoded protein: CASSYSSQQPQHF.

The chain is built from TRBV2 and TRBJ2-2; 9 bases line up with TRBD2. The germline V gene encodes CDR1 SNHLY and CDR2 FYNNEI. This CDR3 contains 15 residues. V shed 5 bases and J 3 bases; nucleotides not matched to a gene: 4. The CDR3 protein is CASSSLAGYTGELFF. The CDR3 DNA reads TGTGCCAGCAGTTCACTAGCGGGTTACACCGGGGAGCTGTTTTTT.

The chain is built from TRBV6-5 and TRBJ1-3, with D perhaps TRBD1 (6 bases). The germline V gene encodes CDR1 MNHEY and CDR2 SVGAGI. The CDR3 has 14 amino acids. Trimming stripped 4 bases from V and 2 bases from J, with 9 bases between. The CDR3 bases are TGTGCCAGCAGTTCTACAGGGACTGGAAACACCATATATTTT. Translation gives CASSSTGTGNTIYF.

The rearrangement links TRBV28 to TRBJ1-5, with D possibly matching TRBD1 (6 bases). Germline V gene lookup returns CDR1 MDHEN and CDR2 SYDVKM. Deletions cut 3 bases from V and 4 bases from J, with 13 bases between. CDR3 size: 15 residues. For the CDR3, the DNA is TGTGCCAGCAGTTTGGGACACCCAGGGAATCAGCCCCAGCATTTT. It translates to CASSLGHPGNQPQHF. The variable domain in full, with the rest retrieved from reference TRBV28 and TRBJ1-5, is DVKVTQSSRYLVKRTGEKVFLECVQDMDHENMFWYRQDPGLGLRLIYFSYDVKMKEKGDIPEGYSVSREKKERFSLILESASTNQTSMYLCASSLGHPGNQPQHFGDGTRLSIL.

The rearrangement uses TRBV19 and TRBJ1-2; D is possibly TRBD1 (5 bases). From germline, CDR1 is LNHDA and CDR2 SQIVND (reference sequence). The CDR3 runs to 17 residues. Trimming pared 5 bases from V and 6 bases from J, leaving 25 bases between. Here the CDR3 reads CASSPQGLLITPNGYTF. For the CDR3, the DNA is TGTGCCAGTAGTCCTCAGGGACTGCTTATCACTCCTAATGGCTACACCTTC.